This TCR beta chain was sequenced for a study of regulatory T cells in long-lasting Graves disease. Specified time point: newly diagnosed GD, antithyroid drugs for less than 3 months. From PBMCs, RNA was extracted and then used to make the TCR library. This clonotype was counted ten times or more. Arm-PCR of CDR3 regions with iRepertoire HTBI primers generated TCR beta libraries. MiXCR was run by TCRdb on the multiplex PCR reads, yielding one entry per CDR3 protein. The data show about 300,000 distinct CDR3 sequences, about 18% seen once. The CDR3 length is 14 residues. Germline CDR1 LNHDA, CDR2 SQIVND (reference sequence). Trimming stripped 4 bases from V and 6 bases from J, with 13 bases between.

Sample: peripheral blood mononuclear cells (PBMCs), taken at new diagnosis, from a patient treated with antithyroid drugs. This chain connects TRBV19 to TRBJ2-1, with D possibly TRBD1 on 6 matching bases. The receptor's source is a female donor with Graves disease. The CDR3 sequence: CASSRGRQANEQFF. The CDR3 bases are TGTGCCAGTAGTAGGGGGAGACAGGCCAATGAGCAGTTCTTC.